This T cell receptor (beta chain) was recovered during a study of blood T cell repertoires in COVID-19. Study-level background: The United States, Italy and Spain were the sources of the acute and convalescent COVID-19 samples. In each case, the material was cDNA or gDNA derived from T cells, B-cell-depleted T cells, or PBMCs.

Study processing details: Estimation of nucleated cell counts was performed using reference gene primer amplification. Sequencing used immunoSEQ multiplex PCR; TCRdb keeps in-frame clones, though not all of them. V and J calls and clone size come straight from that table; D and trimming were deduced from the DNA. The sample shows roughly 250,000 clones, approximately 80% of them seen only once. This CDR3 comprises 14 residues. J gave up 7 bases and V 1 base, and 1 base lay outside the gene matches. Germline V gene lookup returns CDR1 MNHNY and CDR2 SVGAGI (reference sequence). Sequencing input: peripheral blood. The rearrangement uses TRBV6-6 and TRBJ1-6, with 7 bases that match TRBD1. The clonotype comes from a woman older than 75 with active or convalescent COVID-19. CDR3 bases: TGTGCCAGCAGTTACTTGACAGGGAATTCACCCCTCCACTTT. This codes for CASSYLTGNSPLHF.